Here is one T cell receptor beta chain with its context. The antigen is unknown. The data were taken from a study of OX40 agonist ivuxolimab in advanced cancers. Study results and caveats: There was clonal expansion of CD4+ and CD8+ blood T cells by week 6 at 0.1 to 3.0 mg/kg.

The CDR3 consists of 13 residues. V trimming: 8 bases; J trimming: 2 bases; junction bases outside the gene matches: 4. Germline-derived CDR1 and CDR2 are SGHTA and FQGNSA. Autoimmune disease history or systemic immunosuppression meant exclusion. The assay was immunoSEQ multiplex PCR, and TCRdb's table has in-frame clones only and misses some. The sample comprises around 67,000 clones, 75% to 90% of which are singletons, and roughly 1.2% rests with the top ten. The J gene is TRBJ1-2, the V gene TRBV7-2; TRBD1 matches at 8 bases. The TCR originated in an adult with an advanced solid tumor such as melanoma, head and neck, liver or kidney cancer. The sample here was CD4+ or CD8+ T cells sorted from blood, taken in a trial of the OX40 agonist ivuxolimab. The CDR3 sequence: CASGQGVNYGYTF. CDR3 bases: TGTGCCAGCGGACAGGGAGTGAACTATGGCTACACCTTC.